The T cell receptor (beta chain) described here comes from a study of graft-versus-host responses after intestinal transplantation. Turning to the study itself: Multivisceral, liver-intestinal, or isolated intestinal transplants were performed in recipients. Anti-thymocyte globulin induction was given to all recipients, followed by tacrolimus and steroids for 2 to 3 years.

The data were produced by immunoSEQ multiplex PCR, yet TCRdb's version contains in-frame clones alone and is incomplete. The sample yields approximately 24,000 clones, about 95% seen once. On this clone itself: The antigen is unknown.

Findings and caveats of the study: Graft-donor T cell macrochimerism coincided with high graft-versus-host to host-versus-graft clonal ratios in allografts. GvH clones detected in recipient marrow included some appearing first in ileum or blood.

The sample here was PBMCs, taken nearly 31 days after intestinal transplant. This sequence was found in a human patient who received an intestinal transplant, so some T cells may come from the graft donor.

For the CDR3, the DNA is TGTGCCAGCAGCGTAGGGGGACTAGCGGGAGGATCCGGGGAGCTGTTTTTT. This codes for CASSVGGLAGGSGELFF. The V call is TRBV9, the J call TRBJ2-2, with 15 nucleotides matching TRBD2. The CDR3 sequence is 17 residues long. Germline V CDR1 and CDR2: SGDLS, YYNGEE. V gave up 0 bases and J gave up 6 bases; unmatched junction bases: 3.